A selection of T cell receptor beta chains follows, all from one sample in a study of CD8+ T cells in alopecia areata. Data came from immunoSEQ multiplex PCR; TCRdb stores just in-frame clones and leaves some out. The sample has 130,000 or so clones, less than 50% seen once. Source material: NKG2D-low CD8+ T cells sorted from blood. These receptors originate from a human donor with alopecia areata. Both conserved end residues are part of each CDR3. The order of the fields is clone size, V gene, J gene, D gene, CDR3 protein, CDR3 DNA. A D gene is named only where the DNA matches it firmly. Where a row states a size, it is once, few, many or the class of an expanded clone; other rows omit it.

size: -
V: TRBV27
J: TRBJ2-7
D: -
CDR3: CASGGTPSEQYF
DNA: TGTGCCAGCGGGGGCACCCCGAGCGAGCAGTACTTC

size: -
V: TRBV30
J: TRBJ2-7
D: TRBD2
CDR3: CAWRALAGYEQYF
DNA: TGTGCCTGGAGGGCTCTAGCGGGGTACGAGCAGTACTTC

size: -
V: TRBV29-1
J: TRBJ2-2
D: -
CDR3: CSVDRQESTGELFF
DNA: TGCAGCGTTGATAGGCAGGAGAGCACCGGGGAGCTGTTTTTT

size: -
V: TRBV5-1
J: TRBJ2-7
D: -
CDR3: CASSLSQSYEQYF
DNA: TGCGCCAGCAGCTTGAGTCAGTCCTACGAGCAGTACTTC

size: -
V: TRBV9
J: TRBJ2-1
D: TRBD1
CDR3: CASSVRTGLNNEQFF
DNA: TGTGCCAGCAGCGTAAGGACAGGGCTTAACAATGAGCAGTTCTTC

size: once
V: TRBV30
J: TRBJ2-7
D: TRBD2
CDR3: CAWSATLAGGAYEQYF
DNA: TGTGCCTGGAGTGCGACTCTAGCGGGGGGCGCCTACGAGCAGTACTTC

size: -
V: TRBV6-5
J: TRBJ2-3
D: -
CDR3: CASSLGSGDTQYF
DNA: TGTGCCAGCAGCCTCGGGAGCGGAGATACGCAGTATTTT

size: -
V: TRBV18
J: TRBJ2-5
D: -
CDR3: CASSTTGETQYF
DNA: TGTGCCAGCTCGACGACAGGAGAGACCCAGTACTTC

size: few
V: TRBV29-1
J: TRBJ2-4
D: -
CDR3: CSVPGSGNIQYF
DNA: TGCAGCGTTCCGGGGTCGGGGAACATTCAGTACTTC

size: -
V: TRBV29-1
J: TRBJ2-1
D: TRBD2
CDR3: CSVGGGSEPYNEQFF
DNA: TGCAGCGTTGGAGGCGGGAGTGAACCCTACAATGAGCAGTTCTTC

size: -
V: TRBV5-6
J: TRBJ1-1
D: -
CDR3: CASSSLGHQGTEAFF
DNA: TGTGCCAGCAGCTCGTTGGGACACCAAGGCACTGAAGCTTTCTTT

size: -
V: TRBV6-5
J: TRBJ1-5
D: -
CDR3: CASSSGADQPQHF
DNA: TGTGCCAGCAGTTCAGGGGCGGATCAGCCCCAGCATTTT

size: -
V: TRBV30
J: TRBJ2-7
D: -
CDR3: CAWSIQGSYEQYF
DNA: TGTGCCTGGAGTATACAGGGTTCCTACGAGCAGTACTTC

size: few
V: TRBV4-1
J: TRBJ2-5
D: -
CDR3: CASSQGAVETQYF
DNA: TGCGCCAGCAGCCAGGGAGCGGTAGAGACCCAGTACTTC

size: few
V: TRBV29-1
J: TRBJ2-7
D: -
CDR3: CSVDMKGSNYEQYF
DNA: TGCAGCGTTGATATGAAGGGGAGTAATTACGAGCAGTACTTC

size: -
V: TRBV30
J: TRBJ2-3
D: -
CDR3: CAWSKGEEYGTQYF
DNA: TGTGCCTGGAGTAAAGGCGAGGAGTATGGAACGCAGTATTTT

size: -
V: TRBV29-1
J: TRBJ2-3
D: -
CDR3: CSVQGGLGLAKWSDTQYF
DNA: TGCAGCGTACAGGGGGGACTAGGACTAGCCAAATGGTCAGATACGCAGTATTTT

size: -
V: TRBV27
J: TRBJ2-7
D: -
CDR3: CASMNSLYEQYF
DNA: TGTGCCAGCATGAACAGCCTCTACGAGCAGTACTTC

size: -
V: TRBV29-1
J: TRBJ2-1
D: TRBD2
CDR3: CSAPRGDEQFF
DNA: TGCAGCGCCCCTCGGGGGGATGAGCAGTTCTTC

size: -
V: TRBV4-2
J: TRBJ1-5
D: -
CDR3: CASSQDRKQASQPQHF
DNA: TGTGCCAGCAGCCAAGATCGGAAACAGGCAAGCCAGCCCCAGCATTTT

size: -
V: TRBV30
J: TRBJ2-7
D: -
CDR3: CAWSTGHVYEQYF
DNA: TGTGCCTGGAGTACGGGACATGTGTACGAGCAGTACTTC

size: -
V: TRBV29-1
J: TRBJ2-7
D: TRBD2
CDR3: CSVPNPTSGSSYEQYF
DNA: TGCAGCGTTCCCAACCCGACTAGCGGGAGCTCCTACGAGCAGTACTTC

size: few
V: TRBV27
J: TRBJ2-7
D: TRBD2
CDR3: CASSDGRGGQYEQYF
DNA: TGTGCCAGCTCCGATGGGCGGGGGGGCCAGTACGAGCAGTACTTC

size: -
V: TRBV27
J: TRBJ2-5
D: -
CDR3: CASSYAETQYF
DNA: TGTGCCAGCAGTTATGCCGAGACCCAGTACTTC

size: -
V: TRBV4-1
J: TRBJ2-7
D: -
CDR3: CASSPVAGGAYEQYF
DNA: TGCGCCAGCAGCCCAGTTGCGGGCGGAGCCTACGAGCAGTACTTC

size: -
V: TRBV2
J: TRBJ2-4
D: -
CDR3: CALKGERGTGQYF
DNA: TGTGCCCTTAAGGGGGAGAGGGGCACCGGTCAGTACTTC

size: -
V: TRBV25-1
J: TRBJ2-5
D: -
CDR3: CASSERRESETQYF
DNA: TGTGCCAGCAGTGAACGGAGGGAAAGTGAGACCCAGTACTTC

size: -
V: TRBV5-6
J: TRBJ1-1
D: -
CDR3: CASSWVGDEAFF
DNA: TGTGCCAGCAGCTGGGTGGGGGATGAAGCTTTCTTT

size: -
V: TRBV4-1
J: TRBJ1-5
D: -
CDR3: CASSQAPGGSNQPQHF
DNA: TGCGCCAGCAGCCAAGCCCCGGGGGGCTCCAATCAGCCCCAGCATTTT

size: -
V: TRBV19
J: TRBJ1-1
D: -
CDR3: CASSIEEGAYRNTEAFF
DNA: TGTGCCAGTAGTATAGAGGAAGGGGCGTACAGGAACACTGAAGCTTTCTTT

size: -
V: TRBV27
J: TRBJ2-4
D: TRBD1
CDR3: CASSLGDRGAIQYF
DNA: TGTGCCAGCAGTTTAGGGGACAGAGGGGCCATTCAGTACTTC

size: -
V: TRBV2
J: TRBJ2-5
D: -
CDR3: CASRRETQYF
DNA: TGTGCCAGCAGACGAGAGACCCAGTACTTC

size: few
V: TRBV29-1
J: TRBJ2-1
D: -
CDR3: CSVVGVYQPKQFF
DNA: TGCAGCGTCGTGGGAGTTTACCAGCCAAAGCAGTTCTTC

size: few
V: TRBV29-1
J: TRBJ2-7
D: -
CDR3: CSVEVPEGGHPLPKQYF
DNA: TGCAGCGTTGAAGTTCCCGAAGGTGGACACCCCCTTCCCAAGCAGTACTTC

size: -
V: TRBV27
J: TRBJ2-1
D: -
CDR3: CASSPLGNEQFF
DNA: TGTGCCAGCAGTCCGCTAGGGAATGAGCAGTTCTTC

size: few
V: TRBV6-5
J: TRBJ2-5
D: TRBD2
CDR3: CASSLLLAEETQYF
DNA: TGTGCCAGCAGCCTCCTTCTAGCGGAAGAGACCCAGTACTTC

size: once
V: TRBV2
J: TRBJ1-4
D: -
CDR3: CASFNHPRGEKLFF
DNA: TGTGCCAGCTTCAATCATCCCCGAGGTGAAAAACTGTTTTTT

size: few
V: TRBV4-1
J: TRBJ2-3
D: TRBD2
CDR3: CASSPELAGGPRTDTQYF
DNA: TGCGCCAGCAGCCCCGAACTAGCGGGAGGGCCTAGGACAGATACGCAGTATTTT

size: -
V: TRBV9
J: TRBJ1-2
D: -
CDR3: CASSVGQVTYGYTF
DNA: TGTGCCAGCAGCGTAGGACAGGTGACCTATGGCTACACCTTC

size: -
V: TRBV5-6
J: TRBJ2-5
D: TRBD1
CDR3: CASSFGQGETQYF
DNA: TGTGCCAGCAGCTTTGGACAGGGAGAGACCCAGTACTTC

size: -
V: TRBV6-6
J: TRBJ2-7
D: -
CDR3: CASNITPYEQYF
DNA: TGTGCCAGCAATATCACACCCTACGAGCAGTACTTC

size: -
V: TRBV29-1
J: TRBJ1-2
D: -
CDR3: CSVPWGRDSYGYTF
DNA: TGCAGCGTACCTTGGGGGAGGGATTCTTATGGCTACACCTTC

size: -
V: TRBV29-1
J: TRBJ1-2
D: -
CDR3: CSVVPGALTYGYTF
DNA: TGCAGCGTTGTTCCCGGAGCGTTAACCTATGGCTACACCTTC